This T cell receptor beta chain was retrieved from a study of blood T cell repertoires in COVID-19. Whole-study context: Acute and convalescent COVID-19 specimens originated in the United States, Italy and Spain. Sources were T cells, B-cell-depleted T cells, or PBMCs; the material itself was cDNA or gDNA.

Trimming pared 3 bases from V and 4 bases from J, leaving 11 bases between. This CDR3 has 14 amino acids. In germline, CDR1 is SGHNT, CDR2 YYREEE (reference sequence). How the authors handled the data: From reference gene primer amplification, estimates of nucleated cell counts were derived. Sequenced by immunoSEQ multiplex PCR; TCRdb stores in-frame clones only, minus some. The V and J calls and clone size were taken over from that table, and D and trimming were inferred from the DNA. The sample consists of under 250,000 clones, more than 70% of them appearing once. This chain joins TRBV5-4 and TRBJ1-3; D uncertain. Sequencing was carried out using peripheral blood. The clonotype comes from an elderly man with acute or convalescent COVID-19. The CDR3 protein is CASSSRGIGNTIYF. CDR3 sequence (DNA): TGTGCCAGCAGCTCCCGCGGAATCGGAAACACCATATATTTT.